Listed below are T cell receptor beta chains from one sample, sequenced in a study of CD8 T cells in ankylosing spondylitis. TCRdb re-called the 5' RACE reads with MiXCR, one entry per CDR3 protein. Among approximately 540,000 distinct CDR3 sequences, roughly 13% were seen once, and the ten largest hold 6.5% to 7%. What was sequenced was blood, either unsorted or a sorted T cell fraction (not recorded which). These TCRs come from a male donor with ankylosing spondylitis. Both conserved end residues are part of each CDR3. The D gene is left open where the match is weak. Clone size is not always given. Where it is, it says once, few, many or a class for expanded clones.

NA,TRBJ2-7,TRBV12-3/TRBV12-4,NA,CASRSDGVSYEQYF,TGTGCCAGCAGGTCCGACGGGGTCTCCTACGAGCAGTACTTC
NA,TRBJ2-7,TRBV20-1,NA,CSARASGGNEQYF,TGCAGTGCTAGAGCCTCCGGCGGGAACGAGCAGTACTTC
TRBD1,TRBJ1-2,TRBV7-2,NA,CASSLRGGGFPYYGYTF,TGTGCCAGCAGTTTGAGGGGAGGGGGCTTCCCCTACTATGGCTACACCTTC
TRBD2,TRBJ2-1,TRBV5-1,many,CASSLEVAGLYNEQFF,TGCGCCAGCAGCTTGGAAGTAGCGGGGTTATACAATGAGCAGTTCTTC
TRBD1,TRBJ2-2,TRBV15,many,CATSTDRVIGELFF,TGTGCCACCAGCACCGACAGGGTAATCGGGGAGCTGTTTTTT
NA,TRBJ2-2,TRBV11-2,NA,CASSPERTFYANTGELFF,TGTGCCAGCAGTCCGGAAAGGACATTCTACGCGAACACCGGGGAGCTGTTTTTT
NA,TRBJ2-3,TRBV27,many,CASSNSADTQYF,TGTGCCAGCAGTAACAGCGCAGATACGCAGTATTTT
NA,TRBJ1-4,TRBV18,few,CASSPSIADEKLFF,TGTGCCAGCTCACCTTCTATAGCCGATGAAAAACTGTTTTTT
NA,TRBJ1-1,TRBV3-1,few,CASSLDRSEAFF,TGTGCCAGCAGCCTTGACAGGTCTGAAGCTTTCTTT
NA,TRBJ2-3,TRBV19,many,CASSTSGTTIDTQYF,TGTGCCAGTAGTACCTCCGGGACAACAATAGATACGCAGTATTTT
TRBD1,TRBJ1-2,TRBV3-1,many,CASSYQTGGNYGYTF,TGTGCCAGCAGCTACCAGACAGGGGGAAACTATGGCTACACCTTC
TRBD2,TRBJ2-3,TRBV20-1,NA,CSASFSSGRWGTDTQYF,TGCAGTGCTAGCTTCAGTAGCGGGAGATGGGGCACAGATACGCAGTATTTT
NA,TRBJ2-7,TRBV20-1,many,CSARGRTYEQYF,TGCAGTGCCCGGGGAAGAACCTACGAGCAGTACTTC
NA,TRBJ1-3,TRBV5-5,NA,CASSLLRGRSGNTIYF,TGTGCCAGCAGCTTGTTAAGGGGGAGAAGTGGAAACACCATATATTTT
NA,TRBJ2-1,TRBV2,many,CASSGSDNEQFF,TGTGCCAGCAGTGGTTCGGACAATGAGCAGTTCTTC
TRBD2,TRBJ2-7,TRBV6-1,NA,CASSPGRGFSYEQYF,TGTGCCAGCAGTCCCGGGAGGGGCTTCTCCTACGAGCAGTACTTC
NA,TRBJ2-1,TRBV20-1,NA,CSASRYEQFF,TGCAGTGCTAGTAGGTATGAGCAGTTCTTC
TRBD1,TRBJ2-5,TRBV24-1,NA,CATSDPGTGGSETQYF,TGTGCCACCAGTGACCCCGGGACAGGGGGCTCGGAGACCCAGTACTTC
NA,TRBJ1-3,TRBV7-9,few,CASSKKADSGNTIYF,TGTGCCAGCAGCAAAAAAGCGGATTCTGGAAACACCATATATTTT
TRBD2,TRBJ2-1,TRBV7-2,NA,CASSSRGTSGGYNEQFF,TGTGCCAGCAGCTCTAGGGGGACTAGCGGGGGCTACAATGAGCAGTTCTTC
NA,TRBJ2-3,TRBV20-1,many,CSARDLGLNTDTQYF,TGCAGTGCTAGAGATCTGGGACTGAACACAGATACGCAGTATTTT
NA,TRBJ2-3,TRBV5-4,few,CASSRSGAPTDTQYF,TGTGCCAGCAGTCGATCAGGGGCACCCACAGATACGCAGTATTTT
NA,TRBJ2-1,TRBV6-1,few,CASRSEQGRQQFF,TGTGCCAGCAGGAGCGAACAGGGTAGACAGCAGTTCTTC
NA,TRBJ2-1,TRBV20-1,few,CSARSPSLYNEQFF,TGCAGTGCTAGGTCTCCATCTCTTTACAATGAGCAGTTCTTC
TRBD2,TRBJ2-5,TRBV3-1,many,CASSQILAGNEETQYF,TGTGCCAGCAGCCAAATACTAGCGGGAAATGAAGAGACCCAGTACTTC
TRBD1,TRBJ2-3,TRBV5-1,NA,CASSFADRAHDTQYF,TGCGCCAGCAGCTTCGCCGACAGGGCCCACGATACGCAGTATTTT
NA,TRBJ2-3,TRBV11-2,NA,CASSLDFRGGISTQYF,TGTGCCAGCAGCTTAGATTTCCGTGGGGGGATATCTACGCAGTATTTT
NA,TRBJ2-5,TRBV20-1,few,CSATGGRKGETQYF,TGCAGTGCTACTGGAGGGCGGAAGGGAGAGACCCAGTACTTC